This T cell receptor beta chain was documented in a study of T cells expressing NK-cell markers (dated by TCRdb to 2020 to 2022). With respect to the entire study: In sorted CD3+CD56+NKG2C+, CD3+CD56+NKG2C- and CD3+CD56-NKG2C+ T-cell subsets from 8 or 9 donors, TCR beta-chain repertoires were profiled. Among the eight sequenced donors, seven were HCMV-seropositive and one was HCMV-seronegative. The eight sequenced donors were randomly selected healthy volunteers, three men and five women. The libraries were sequenced on Illumina HiSeq 2000/2500, MiSeq or NextSeq, producing 2 x 150 bp reads. Overall results and qualifications from the work: It remained unclear whether the expanded NKG2C-expressing T cell clones were specific for HCMV antigens. In roughly 6 donors, the dominant CD3+CD56+NKG2C+ clonotypes ranked among the top 10 CD8+ clonotypes, making up 1.0-7.0% of CD8+ T cells. Those dominant clonotypes were again the most abundant among CD3+CD56-NKG2C+ cells in a handful of donors, at roughly 28.3-65%.

To determine HCMV serostatus, a commercial ELISA kit was used to detect HCMV-specific IgG in serum. Peripheral blood mononuclear cells were isolated from blood by Ficoll density gradient centrifugation. The instrument given in TCRdb is Illumina HiSeq 2000. TCR beta cDNA libraries were prepared using 5'RACE template switching, which introduced a universal primer site and unique molecular identifiers. Synthesis of cDNA was primed from the TCR beta constant segment and was followed by two consecutive PCR amplification steps. Per the authors' processing: MIGEC was used to demultiplex reads and group reads by UMI, and MiTCR was used to assemble and quantify clonotypes. To exclude erroneous sequences, any TCR cDNA sequence not supported by at least two reads was discarded. The tcR package was used for downstream repertoire analysis, and clonotypes were matched across fractions by CDR3 nucleotide sequence plus V segment. Antigen specificity was annotated against VDJdb with VDJmatch, allowing one amino acid substitution in CDR3. After TCRdb reprocessed the reads, each CDR3 protein sequence was kept as one row, without DNA. TCRdb, not the authors, supplied the V and J calls. The table of this sample itemizes approximately 440,000 distinct CDR3 sequences. The ten largest clones take up roughly 1.4% of the sample.

Sequences LGHDT (CDR1) and YNNKEL (CDR2) are obtained from the germline V gene (reference sequence). The CDR3, from cysteine to phenylalanine, totals 14 residues. A DNA sequence was not provided. Details on this clonotype: The antigen it binds to is not known.

This chain is built from TRBV3-1 and TRBJ2-2. This receptor was identified in a woman in her forties or fifties in good health. Donor details come from another sample of the same person, matched by shared clones. Sequences were obtained from blood T cells: a sorted CD56 or NKG2C T cell subset, CD4+ or CD8+ T cells, or bulk PBMC T cells (not recorded which). CDR3 sequence: CASSQGSRSGELFF.